These 7 T cell receptor beta chains were sequenced from one sample in a study of spatial heterogeneity in lung cancer. Findings and limits, study-wide: Mutation counts in tumors were tracked by counts of expanded intratumoral alpha and beta TCRs.

Which antigens these TCRs recognize remains unknown. The sample's time point: sample taken at primary tumor resection. TCRdb re-derived calls from the 5' RACE reads in MiXCR, one entry per CDR3 protein. This sample has under 20,000 distinct CDR3 sequences; 6.2% occur once, and the top ten carry 5.5% to 8%. The sequenced sample was lung tumor tissue, obtained at surgery. The receptors were gathered from a male donor with early-stage non-small cell lung cancer.

This clonotype was recorded many times. Because this beta chain is a stray read in a library intended to capture alpha chains, its abundance should not be given much weight. The CDR3 protein is CASGPRTASGNTIYF. CDR3 sequence (DNA): TGTGCCAGCGGTCCCAGGACAGCCTCTGGAAACACCATATATTTT. The V gene is TRBV28, the J gene TRBJ1-3; a possible D gene is TRBD1 (6 bases). This CDR3 spans 15 amino acids. Germline lookup yields CDR1 MDHEN and CDR2 SYDVKM. The ends were cut back, 8 bases at V and 0 bases at J, with 14 bases in the middle.

This clonotype qualifies as medium-sized. Because this beta chain is a stray read in a library intended to capture alpha chains, its abundance should not be given much weight. The rearrangement links TRBV29-1 to TRBJ1-1; unclear D gene. The length of the CDR3 is 12 residues. Germline assignment: CDR1 SQVTM and CDR2 ANQGSEA. Trimming stripped 4 bases from V and 6 bases from J, with 12 bases between. DNA of the CDR3: TGCAGCGTTGGAGGTAGGGAGGCTGAAGCTTTCTTT. This sequence encodes CSVGGREAEAFF.

This clonotype was counted at least ten times. This beta chain represents an off-target read in a library built for alpha chains; its size is of limited meaning. The rearrangement links TRBV20-1 to TRBJ2-7; D unclear. The CDR3 spans 13 residues. The V end lost 8 bases, the J end lost 7 bases, and 21 bases lay between the germline ends. From germline, CDR1 is DFQATT and CDR2 SNEGSKA (reference sequence). In DNA, the CDR3 is TGCAGTCCCCAGCCCACTGGGGTCTGGGAGCAGTACTTC. Amino acid sequence: CSPQPTGVWEQYF.

This clonotype rates as medium-sized (0.01 to 0.1%). With the library built for alpha chains, this beta chain is off target and its frequency is not meaningful. The rearrangement joins TRBV10-3 to TRBJ2-3; 11 bases map to TRBD2. Germline CDR1 reads ENHRY; CDR2 reads SYGVKD. This CDR3 comprises 21 residues. The ends lost 10 bases at V and 2 bases at J; junction bases unmatched: 26. CDR3 DNA sequence: TGTGCCACCAAAGCCCCGACTAGCGGGAACGTAGGGAATCCTTTCACAGATACGCAGTATTTT. It yields the protein CATKAPTSGNVGNPFTDTQYF.

This clonotype has ten or more counts. This beta chain slipped into a library made for alpha chains as a stray read, so its size is not meaningful. The V call is TRBV29-1, the J call TRBJ2-1; TRBD2 matches 10 bases. CDR1 SQVTM and CDR2 ANQGSEA come from the germline V gene. V lost 3 bases, J lost 1 base, and 3 bases stayed unmatched. CDR3 length: 15 amino acids. CDR3 sequence: CSVDTTSGSYNEQFF. The CDR3 DNA reads TGCAGCGTTGATACGACTAGCGGGTCCTACAATGAGCAGTTCTTC.

This clonotype has ten or more counts. This beta chain is off target for a library built for alpha chains, so its abundance means little. The chain carries TRBV24-1 and TRBJ2-3; either TRBD1 or TRBD2 may supply D (5 bases each). The CDR3 totals 14 residues. With 4 bases removed from V and 4 bases from J, the gap between germline ends came to 11 bases. CDR1 and CDR2 (germline): KGHDR, SFDVKD. The CDR3 protein is CATSDLEGPDTQYF. The CDR3 DNA sequence: TGTGCCACCAGTGACCTAGAGGGACCAGATACGCAGTATTTT.

By its share, this clonotype is medium-sized (0.01 to 0.1%). This beta chain was picked up by a library intended for alpha chains and is off target, so its count carries little meaning. The CDR3 coding sequence is TGTGCCAGCAGACCCGACAGGGAAGGGTACATTTATGAGCAGTTCTTC. This gives the protein CASRPDREGYIYEQFF. The chain uses TRBV6-2 or TRBV6-3 and TRBJ2-1; TRBD1 aligns across 7 bases. The ends lost 6 bases at V and 8 bases at J; junction bases unmatched: 16. The length of the CDR3 is 16 residues. In germline, CDR1 is MNHEY, CDR2 SVGEGT.